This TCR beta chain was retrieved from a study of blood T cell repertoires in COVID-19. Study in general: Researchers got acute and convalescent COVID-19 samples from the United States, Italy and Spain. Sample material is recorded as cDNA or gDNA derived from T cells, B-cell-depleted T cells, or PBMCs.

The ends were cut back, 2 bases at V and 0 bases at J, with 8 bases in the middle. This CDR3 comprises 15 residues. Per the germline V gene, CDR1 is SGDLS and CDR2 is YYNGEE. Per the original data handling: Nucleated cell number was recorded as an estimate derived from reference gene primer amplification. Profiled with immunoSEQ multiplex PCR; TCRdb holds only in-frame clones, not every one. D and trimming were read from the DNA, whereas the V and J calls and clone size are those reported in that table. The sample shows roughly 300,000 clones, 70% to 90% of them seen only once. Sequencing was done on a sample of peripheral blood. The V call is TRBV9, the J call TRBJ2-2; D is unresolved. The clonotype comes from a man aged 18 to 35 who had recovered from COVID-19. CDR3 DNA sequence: TGTGCCAGCAGCGTGTCCAGTACGAACACCGGGGAGCTGTTTTTT. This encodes CASSVSSTNTGELFF.